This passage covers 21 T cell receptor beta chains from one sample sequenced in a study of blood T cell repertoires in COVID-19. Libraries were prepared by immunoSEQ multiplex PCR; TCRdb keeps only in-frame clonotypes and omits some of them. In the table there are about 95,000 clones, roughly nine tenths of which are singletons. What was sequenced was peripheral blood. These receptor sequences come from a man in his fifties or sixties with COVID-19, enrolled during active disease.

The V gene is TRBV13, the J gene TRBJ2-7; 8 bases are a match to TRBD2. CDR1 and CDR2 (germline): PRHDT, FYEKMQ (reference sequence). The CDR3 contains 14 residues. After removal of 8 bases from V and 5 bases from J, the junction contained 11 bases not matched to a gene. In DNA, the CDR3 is TGTGCCAGCGGGGGGACTAGTTCATTGGACGAGCAGTACTTC. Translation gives CASGGTSSLDEQYF.

The CDR3 spells CSVEEREPGANVLTF. The CDR3 bases are TGCAGCGTTGAAGAAAGGGAGCCTGGGGCCAACGTCCTGACTTTC. This chain links TRBV29-1 with TRBJ2-6, with a tentative D call TRBD2 (5 bases). The V gene's germline CDR1 is SQVTM and CDR2 ANQGSEA. The CDR3 is 15 residues long. The V gene lost 0 bases and the J gene lost 2 bases, with 8 bases spanning the gap.

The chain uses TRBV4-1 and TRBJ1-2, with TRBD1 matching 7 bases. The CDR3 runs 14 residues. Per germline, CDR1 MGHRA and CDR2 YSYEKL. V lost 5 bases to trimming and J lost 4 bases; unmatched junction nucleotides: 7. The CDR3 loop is CASSLTGLSYGYTF. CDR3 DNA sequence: TGCGCCAGCAGCTTGACAGGGCTCTCCTATGGCTACACCTTC.

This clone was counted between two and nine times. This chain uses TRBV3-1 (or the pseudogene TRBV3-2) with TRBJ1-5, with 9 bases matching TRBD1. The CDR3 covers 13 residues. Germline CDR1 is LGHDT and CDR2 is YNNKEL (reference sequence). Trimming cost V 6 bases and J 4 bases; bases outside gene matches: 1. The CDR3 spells CASRGTGNQPQHF. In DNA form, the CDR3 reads TGTGCCAGCAGGGGGACAGGGAATCAGCCCCAGCATTTT.

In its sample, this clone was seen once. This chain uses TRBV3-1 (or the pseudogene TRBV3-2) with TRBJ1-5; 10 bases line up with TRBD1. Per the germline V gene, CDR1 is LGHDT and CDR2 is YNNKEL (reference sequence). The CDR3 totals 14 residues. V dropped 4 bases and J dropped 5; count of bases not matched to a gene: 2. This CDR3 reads CASSRDRGYQPQHF. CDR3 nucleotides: TGTGCCAGCAGCCGGGACAGGGGCTATCAGCCCCAGCATTTT.

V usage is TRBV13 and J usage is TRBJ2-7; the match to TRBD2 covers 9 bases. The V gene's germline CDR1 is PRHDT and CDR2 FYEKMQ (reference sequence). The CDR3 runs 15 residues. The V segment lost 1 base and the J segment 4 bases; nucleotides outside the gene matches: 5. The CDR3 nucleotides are TGTGCCAGCAGCTTAGCCAGCGGGAGGTTGTACGAGCAGTACTTC. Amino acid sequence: CASSLASGRLYEQYF.

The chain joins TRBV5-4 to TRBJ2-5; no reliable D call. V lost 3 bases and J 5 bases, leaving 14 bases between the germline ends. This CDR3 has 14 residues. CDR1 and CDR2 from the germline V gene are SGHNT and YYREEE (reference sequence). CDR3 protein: CASSSSSGGETQYF. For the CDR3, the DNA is TGTGCCAGCAGCTCGTCGTCAGGTGGGGAGACCCAGTACTTC.

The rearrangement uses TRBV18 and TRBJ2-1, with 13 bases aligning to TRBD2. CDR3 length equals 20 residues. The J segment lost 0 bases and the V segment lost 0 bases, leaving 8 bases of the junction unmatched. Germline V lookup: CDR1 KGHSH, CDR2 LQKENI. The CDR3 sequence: CASSPPTTSGRYYSYNEQFF. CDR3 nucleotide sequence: TGTGCCAGCTCACCACCGACGACTAGCGGGAGGTACTACTCCTACAATGAGCAGTTCTTC.

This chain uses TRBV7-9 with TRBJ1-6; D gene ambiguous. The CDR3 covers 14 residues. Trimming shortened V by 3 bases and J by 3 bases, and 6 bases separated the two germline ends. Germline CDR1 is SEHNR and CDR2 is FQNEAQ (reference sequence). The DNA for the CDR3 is TGTGCCAGCAGCTTCGGGAACTATAATTCACCCCTCCACTTT. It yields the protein CASSFGNYNSPLHF.

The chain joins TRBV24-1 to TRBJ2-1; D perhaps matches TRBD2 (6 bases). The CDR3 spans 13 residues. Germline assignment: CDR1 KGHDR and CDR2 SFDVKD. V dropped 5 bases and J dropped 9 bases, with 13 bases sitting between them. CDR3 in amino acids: CATSANGGLEQFF. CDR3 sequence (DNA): TGTGCCACCAGTGCCAACGGGGGTCTTGAGCAGTTCTTC.

The CDR3 coding sequence is TGTGCCACCAGCAGAGATAAAGGGGAAGGGAATCAGCCCCAGCATTTT. It encodes CATSRDKGEGNQPQHF. The rearrangement links TRBV15 to TRBJ1-5, with a weak D call TRBD1 (5 bases). Germline CDR1 reads LNHNV; CDR2 reads YYDKDF (reference sequence). This CDR3 comprises 16 residues. Deletions cut 0 bases from V and 4 bases from J, with 13 bases between.

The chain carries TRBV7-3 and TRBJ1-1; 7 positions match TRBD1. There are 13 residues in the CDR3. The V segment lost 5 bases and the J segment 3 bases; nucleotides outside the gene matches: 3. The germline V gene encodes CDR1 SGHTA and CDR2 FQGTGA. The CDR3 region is CASSTDRDTEAFF. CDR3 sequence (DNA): TGTGCCAGCAGCACCGACAGGGACACTGAAGCTTTCTTT.

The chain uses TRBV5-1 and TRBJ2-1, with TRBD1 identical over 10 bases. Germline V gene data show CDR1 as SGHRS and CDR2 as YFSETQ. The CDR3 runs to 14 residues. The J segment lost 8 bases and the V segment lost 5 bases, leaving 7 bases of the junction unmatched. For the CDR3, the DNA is TGCGCCAGCAGTTCCGGGACAGGGGTGGATGAGCAGTTCTTC. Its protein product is CASSSGTGVDEQFF.

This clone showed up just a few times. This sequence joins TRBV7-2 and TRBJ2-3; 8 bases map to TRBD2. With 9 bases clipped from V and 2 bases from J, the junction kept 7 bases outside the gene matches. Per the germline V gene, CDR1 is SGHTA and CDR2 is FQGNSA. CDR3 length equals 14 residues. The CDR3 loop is CASTLAVITDTQYF. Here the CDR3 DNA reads TGTGCCAGTACACTAGCGGTCATCACAGATACGCAGTATTTT.

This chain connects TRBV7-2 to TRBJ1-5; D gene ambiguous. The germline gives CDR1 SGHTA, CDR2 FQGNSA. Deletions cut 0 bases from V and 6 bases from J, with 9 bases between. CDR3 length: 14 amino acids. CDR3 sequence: CASSLASSFQPQHF. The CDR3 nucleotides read TGTGCCAGCAGCTTAGCGTCGTCGTTTCAGCCCCAGCATTTT.

The CDR3 spells CASSPSGTSGKETQYF. Written as DNA, the CDR3 is TGTGCCAGCAGCCCCTCCGGGACTAGCGGGAAAGAGACCCAGTACTTC. The chain uses TRBV7-3 and TRBJ2-5, with 13 bases identical to TRBD2. Germline CDR1 SGHTA, CDR2 FQGTGA. J gave up 3 bases and V 5 bases, and 6 bases lay outside the gene matches. CDR3 length equals 16 residues.

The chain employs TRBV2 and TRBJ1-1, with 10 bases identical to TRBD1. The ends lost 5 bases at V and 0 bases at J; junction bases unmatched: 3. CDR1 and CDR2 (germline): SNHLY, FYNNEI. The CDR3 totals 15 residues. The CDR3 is CASSLGQGVNTEAFF. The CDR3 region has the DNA TGTGCCAGCAGTCTCGGACAGGGGGTGAACACTGAAGCTTTCTTT. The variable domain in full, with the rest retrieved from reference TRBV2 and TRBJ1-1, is EPEVTQTPSHQVTQMGQEVILRCVPISNHLYFYWYRQILGQKVEFLVSFYNNEISEKSEIFDDQFSVERPDGSNFTLKIRSTKLEDSAMYFCASSLGQGVNTEAFFGQGTRLTVV.

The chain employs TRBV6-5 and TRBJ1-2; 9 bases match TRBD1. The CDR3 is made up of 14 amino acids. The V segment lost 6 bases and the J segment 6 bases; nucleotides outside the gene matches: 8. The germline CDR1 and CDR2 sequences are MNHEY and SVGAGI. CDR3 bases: TGTGCCAGCAGAAAGCCGGGACAGGGTCATGGCTACACCTTC. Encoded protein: CASRKPGQGHGYTF.

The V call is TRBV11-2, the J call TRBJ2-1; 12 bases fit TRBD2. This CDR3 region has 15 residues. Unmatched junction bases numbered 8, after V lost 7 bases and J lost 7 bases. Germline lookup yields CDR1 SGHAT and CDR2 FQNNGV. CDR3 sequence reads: CASNPRLAGENEQFF. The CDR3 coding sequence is TGTGCCAGCAACCCTAGACTAGCGGGAGAGAATGAGCAGTTCTTC.

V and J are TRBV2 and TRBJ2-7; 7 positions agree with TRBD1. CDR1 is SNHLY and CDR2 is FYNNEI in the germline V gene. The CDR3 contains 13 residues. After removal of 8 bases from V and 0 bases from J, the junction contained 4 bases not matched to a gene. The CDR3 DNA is TGTGCCAGCCGTGGGACAGCCTCCTACGAGCAGTACTTC. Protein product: CASRGTASYEQYF. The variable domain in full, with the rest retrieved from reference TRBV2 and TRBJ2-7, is EPEVTQTPSHQVTQMGQEVILRCVPISNHLYFYWYRQILGQKVEFLVSFYNNEISEKSEIFDDQFSVERPDGSNFTLKIRSTKLEDSAMYFCASRGTASYEQYFGPGTRLTVT.

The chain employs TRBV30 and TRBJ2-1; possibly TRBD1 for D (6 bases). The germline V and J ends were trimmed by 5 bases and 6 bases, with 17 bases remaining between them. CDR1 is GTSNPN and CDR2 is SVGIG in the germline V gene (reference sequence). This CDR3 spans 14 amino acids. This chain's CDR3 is CAWAGASFINEQFF. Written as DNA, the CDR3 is TGTGCCTGGGCAGGGGCTAGCTTCATCAATGAGCAGTTCTTC. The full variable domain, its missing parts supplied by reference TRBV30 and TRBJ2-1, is SQTIHQWPATLVQPVGSPLSLECTVEGTSNPNLYWYRQAAGRGLQLLFYSVGIGQISSEVPQNLSASRPQDRQFILSSKKLLLSDSGFYLCAWAGASFINEQFFGPGTRLTVL.